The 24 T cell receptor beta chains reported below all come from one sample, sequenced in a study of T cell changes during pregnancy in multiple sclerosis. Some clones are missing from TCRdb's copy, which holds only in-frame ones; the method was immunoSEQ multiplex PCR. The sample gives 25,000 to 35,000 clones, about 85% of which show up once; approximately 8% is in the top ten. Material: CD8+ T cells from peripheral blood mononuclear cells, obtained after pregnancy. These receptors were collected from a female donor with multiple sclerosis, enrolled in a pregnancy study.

CDR3 region: CASSLGGDTEAFF. The CDR3 DNA reads TGTGCCAGCAGCTTAGGGGGAGACACTGAAGCTTTCTTT. The chain combines TRBV11-2 with TRBJ1-1; D remains ambiguous. The CDR3 has 13 residues. V lost 1 base to trimming and J lost 3 bases, with 6 bases between them. The germline V gene has CDR1 SGHAT and CDR2 FQNNGV.

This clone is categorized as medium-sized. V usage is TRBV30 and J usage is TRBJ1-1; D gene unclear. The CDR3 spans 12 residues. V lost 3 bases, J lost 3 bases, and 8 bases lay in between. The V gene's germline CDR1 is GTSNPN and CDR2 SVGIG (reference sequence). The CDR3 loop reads CAWRRQDTEAFF. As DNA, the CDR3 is TGTGCCTGGAGGCGGCAAGACACTGAAGCTTTCTTT.

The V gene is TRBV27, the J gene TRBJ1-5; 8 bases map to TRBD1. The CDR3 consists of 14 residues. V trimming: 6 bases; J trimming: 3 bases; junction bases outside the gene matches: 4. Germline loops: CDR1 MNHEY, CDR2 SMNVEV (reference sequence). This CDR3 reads CASSLTGVNQPQHF. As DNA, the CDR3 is TGTGCCAGCAGCCTGACAGGGGTCAATCAGCCCCAGCATTTT.

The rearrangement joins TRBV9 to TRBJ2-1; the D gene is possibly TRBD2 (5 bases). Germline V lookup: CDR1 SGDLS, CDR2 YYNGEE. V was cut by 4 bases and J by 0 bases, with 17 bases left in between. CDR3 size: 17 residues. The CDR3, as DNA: TGTGCCAGCAGCCAGAGAGGGATAGTCGCCTCCTACAATGAGCAGTTCTTC. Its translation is CASSQRGIVASYNEQFF.

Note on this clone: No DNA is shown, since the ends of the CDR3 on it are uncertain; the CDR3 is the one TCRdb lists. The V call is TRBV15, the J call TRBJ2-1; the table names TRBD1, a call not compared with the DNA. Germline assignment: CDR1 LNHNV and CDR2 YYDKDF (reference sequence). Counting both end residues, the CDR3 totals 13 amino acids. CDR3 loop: CATSRVGQGAKFF.

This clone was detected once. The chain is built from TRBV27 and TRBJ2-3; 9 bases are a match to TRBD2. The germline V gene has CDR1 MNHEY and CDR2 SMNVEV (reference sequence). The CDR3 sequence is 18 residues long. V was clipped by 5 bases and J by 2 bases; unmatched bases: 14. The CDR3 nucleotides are TGTGCCAGCAGTCCCCGCCACTCCGGACTAGCGTACACAGATACGCAGTATTTT. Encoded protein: CASSPRHSGLAYTDTQYF.

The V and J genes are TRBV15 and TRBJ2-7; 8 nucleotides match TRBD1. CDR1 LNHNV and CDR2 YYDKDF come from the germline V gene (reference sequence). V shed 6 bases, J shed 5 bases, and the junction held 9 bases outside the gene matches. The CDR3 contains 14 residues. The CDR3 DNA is TGTGCCACCAGACAGGACAGGGATACGGACGAGCAGTACTTC. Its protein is CATRQDRDTDEQYF.

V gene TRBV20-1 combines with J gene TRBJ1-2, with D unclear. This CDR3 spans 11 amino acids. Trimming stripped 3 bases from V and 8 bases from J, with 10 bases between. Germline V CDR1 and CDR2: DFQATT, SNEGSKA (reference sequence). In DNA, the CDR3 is TGCAGTGCTAGGAGAGGGAACGGCTACACCTTC. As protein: CSARRGNGYTF.

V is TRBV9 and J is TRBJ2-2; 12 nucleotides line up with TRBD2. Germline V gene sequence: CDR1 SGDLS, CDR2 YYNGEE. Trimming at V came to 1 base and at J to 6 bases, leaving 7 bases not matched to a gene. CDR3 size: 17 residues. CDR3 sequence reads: CASSVSRTSGDSGELFF. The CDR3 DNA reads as TGTGCCAGCAGCGTATCCAGGACTAGCGGGGATTCCGGGGAGCTGTTTTTT.

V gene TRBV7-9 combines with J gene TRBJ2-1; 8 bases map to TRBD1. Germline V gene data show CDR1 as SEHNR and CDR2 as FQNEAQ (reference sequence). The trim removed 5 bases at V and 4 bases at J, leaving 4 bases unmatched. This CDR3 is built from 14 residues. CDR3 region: CASSQGAPYNEQFF. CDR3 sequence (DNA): TGTGCCAGCAGCCAGGGGGCGCCGTACAATGAGCAGTTCTTC.

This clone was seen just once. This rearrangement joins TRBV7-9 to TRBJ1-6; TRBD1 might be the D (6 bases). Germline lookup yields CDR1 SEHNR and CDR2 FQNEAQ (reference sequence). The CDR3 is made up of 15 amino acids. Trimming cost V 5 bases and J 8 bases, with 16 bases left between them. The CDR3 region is CASSPLGGAHSPLHF. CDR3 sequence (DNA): TGTGCCAGCAGCCCCCTGGGGGGGGCCCATTCACCCCTCCACTTT.

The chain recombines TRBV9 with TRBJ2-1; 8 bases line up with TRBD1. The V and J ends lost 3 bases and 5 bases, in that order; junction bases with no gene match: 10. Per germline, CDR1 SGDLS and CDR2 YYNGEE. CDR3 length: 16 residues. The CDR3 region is CASSGDGRTGNNEQFF. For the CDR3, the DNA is TGTGCCAGCAGCGGAGACGGTAGGACAGGGAACAATGAGCAGTTCTTC.

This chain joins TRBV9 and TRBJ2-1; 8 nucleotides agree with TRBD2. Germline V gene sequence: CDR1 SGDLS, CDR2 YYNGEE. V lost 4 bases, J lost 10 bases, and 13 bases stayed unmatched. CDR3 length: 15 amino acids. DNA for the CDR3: TGTGCCAGCAGCCCCGGCGGCGGGGGGCTGATGGAGCAGTTCTTC. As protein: CASSPGGGGLMEQFF.

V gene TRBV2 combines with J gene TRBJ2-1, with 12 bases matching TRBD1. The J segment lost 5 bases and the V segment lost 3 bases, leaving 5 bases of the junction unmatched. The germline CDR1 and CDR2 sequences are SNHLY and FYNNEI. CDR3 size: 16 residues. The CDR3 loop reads CASSDLGQGADNEQFF. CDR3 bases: TGTGCCAGCAGTGACCTGGGACAGGGGGCCGACAATGAGCAGTTCTTC.

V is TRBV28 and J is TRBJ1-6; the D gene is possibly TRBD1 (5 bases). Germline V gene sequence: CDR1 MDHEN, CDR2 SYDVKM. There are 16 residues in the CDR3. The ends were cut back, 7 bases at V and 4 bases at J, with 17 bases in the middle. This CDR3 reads CASNLRTLMYNSPLHF. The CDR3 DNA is TGTGCCAGCAACCTCCGGACATTAATGTATAATTCACCCCTCCACTTT. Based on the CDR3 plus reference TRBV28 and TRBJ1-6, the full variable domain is DVKVTQSSRYLVKRTGEKVFLECVQDMDHENMFWYRQDPGLGLRLIYFSYDVKMKEKGDIPEGYSVSREKKERFSLILESASTNQTSMYLCASNLRTLMYNSPLHFGNGTRLTVT.

The CDR3 spells CASSLPGGPLHEQFF. The CDR3 DNA follows: TGTGCCAGTAGTCTACCGGGGGGGCCTCTGCATGAGCAGTTCTTC. The chain recombines TRBV5-5 with TRBJ2-1, with 8 bases that match TRBD2. V dropped 8 bases and J dropped 8; count of bases not matched to a gene: 15. CDR3 length: 15 amino acids. Germline V gives CDR1 SGHKS, CDR2 YYEKEE (reference sequence).

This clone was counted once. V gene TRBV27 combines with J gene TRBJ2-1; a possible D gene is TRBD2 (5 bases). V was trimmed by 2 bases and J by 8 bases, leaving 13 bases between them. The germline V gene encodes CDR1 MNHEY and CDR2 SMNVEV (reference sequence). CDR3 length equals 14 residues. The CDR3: CASSLLGSVYEQFF. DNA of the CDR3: TGTGCCAGCAGTTTACTGGGGAGTGTGTATGAGCAGTTCTTC.

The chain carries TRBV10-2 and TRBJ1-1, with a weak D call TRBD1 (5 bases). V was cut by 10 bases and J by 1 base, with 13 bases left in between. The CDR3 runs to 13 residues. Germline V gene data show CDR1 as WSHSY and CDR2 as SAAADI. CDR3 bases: TGCGCCACCGTGACAGACGCGAACACTGAAGCTTTCTTT. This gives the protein CATVTDANTEAFF.

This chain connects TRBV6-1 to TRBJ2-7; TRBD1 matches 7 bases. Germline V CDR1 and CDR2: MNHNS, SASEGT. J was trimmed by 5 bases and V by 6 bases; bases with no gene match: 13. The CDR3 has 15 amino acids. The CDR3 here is CASSHLPDRSNEQYF. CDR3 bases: TGTGCCAGCAGCCATCTACCGGACAGGTCCAACGAGCAGTACTTC.

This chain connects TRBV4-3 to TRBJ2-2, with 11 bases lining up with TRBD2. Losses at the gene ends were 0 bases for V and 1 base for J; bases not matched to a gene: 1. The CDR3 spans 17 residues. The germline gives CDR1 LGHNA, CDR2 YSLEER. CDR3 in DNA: TGCGCCAGCAGCCAAGACGGACTAGCGGGGAACACCGGGGAGCTGTTTTTT. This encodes CASSQDGLAGNTGELFF.

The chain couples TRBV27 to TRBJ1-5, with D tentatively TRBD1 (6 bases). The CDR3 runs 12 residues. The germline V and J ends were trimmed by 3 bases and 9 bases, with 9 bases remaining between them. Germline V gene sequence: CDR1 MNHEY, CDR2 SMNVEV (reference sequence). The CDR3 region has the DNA TGTGCCAGCAGTTTTTTACAGGGGCCCCAGCATTTT. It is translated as CASSFLQGPQHF.

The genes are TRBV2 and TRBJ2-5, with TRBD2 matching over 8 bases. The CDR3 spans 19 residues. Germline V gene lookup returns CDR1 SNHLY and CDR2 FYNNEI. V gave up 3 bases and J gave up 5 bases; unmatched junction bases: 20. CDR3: CASSDPGLTRGGRGETQYF. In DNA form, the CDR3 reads TGTGCCAGCAGTGATCCCGGGCTTACTCGGGGGGGCCGAGGGGAGACCCAGTACTTC. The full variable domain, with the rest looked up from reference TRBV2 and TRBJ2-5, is EPEVTQTPSHQVTQMGQEVILRCVPISNHLYFYWYRQILGQKVEFLVSFYNNEISEKSEIFDDQFSVERPDGSNFTLKIRSTKLEDSAMYFCASSDPGLTRGGRGETQYFGPGTRLLVL.

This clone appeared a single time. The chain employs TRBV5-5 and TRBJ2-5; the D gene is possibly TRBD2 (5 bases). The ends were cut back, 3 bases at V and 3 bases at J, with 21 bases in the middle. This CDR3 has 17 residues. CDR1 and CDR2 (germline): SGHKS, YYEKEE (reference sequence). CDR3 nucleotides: TGTGCCAGCAGCTCGCCCGGGGTGTACTATTCGGAAGAGACCCAGTACTTC. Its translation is CASSSPGVYYSEETQYF.

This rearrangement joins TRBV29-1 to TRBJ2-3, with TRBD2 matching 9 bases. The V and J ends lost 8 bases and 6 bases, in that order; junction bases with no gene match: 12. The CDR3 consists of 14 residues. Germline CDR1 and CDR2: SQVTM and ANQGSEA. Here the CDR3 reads CSTETSGGPDTQYF. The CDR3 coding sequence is TGCAGCACTGAGACTAGCGGAGGTCCGGATACGCAGTATTTT.